A selection of T cell receptor beta chains follows, all from one sample in a study of cytomegalovirus exposure and HLA in healthy donors. The data were produced by immunoSEQ multiplex PCR, yet TCRdb's version contains in-frame clones alone and is incomplete. This sample has 50,000 to 60,000 clones; about 77% occur once, and the top ten carry 2.5% to 3%. The material sequenced was PBMCs. Receptors were obtained from a woman aged 40 to 50 in good health and CMV-seropositive. The CDR3 runs from the conserved cysteine through the conserved F or W. Each record gives: J gene, clone size, CDR3 length, V gene, D gene, CDR3 protein, CDR3 DNA. A D gene is named only where the DNA matches it firmly. Clone size is shown for a subset of rows, as once, few, many or a class of expanded clone.

TRBJ1-6 NA 14 TRBV4-2 NA CASSQDGRETPLHF TGTGCCAGCAGCCAAGACGGGAGGGAGACACCCCTCCACTTT
TRBJ1-2 NA 16 TRBV5-6 TRBD1 CASSRDRGQTGYGYTF TGTGCCAGCAGCAGGGACAGGGGACAAACCGGTTATGGCTACACCTTC
TRBJ2-5 NA 15 TRBV5-6 TRBD2 CASSLTRGGQETQYF TGTGCCAGCAGCTTGACGCGGGGGGGCCAAGAGACCCAGTACTTC
TRBJ2-3 NA 16 TRBV11-1 TRBD2 CASSPGLAGGTDTQYF TGTGCCAGCAGCCCGGGACTAGCGGGGGGCACAGATACGCAGTATTTT
TRBJ1-1 NA 11 TRBV27 TRBD1 CASRQGRVAFF TGTGCCAGCCGACAGGGGCGGGTAGCTTTCTTT
TRBJ1-1 NA 13 TRBV19 NA CASTTARNTEAFF TGTGCCAGTACTACAGCCAGGAACACTGAAGCTTTCTTT
TRBJ1-2 NA 15 TRBV4-1 NA CASSPRGGTNYGYTF TGCGCCAGCAGCCCCCGAGGAGGGACGAACTATGGCTACACCTTC
TRBJ2-2 NA 15 TRBV4-2 TRBD1 CASSPDRGNTGELFF TGTGCCAGCAGCCCGGACAGGGGTAACACCGGGGAGCTGTTTTTT
TRBJ1-2 NA 13 TRBV27 NA CASSPLPTYGYTF TGTGCCAGCAGTCCTCTGCCTACCTATGGCTACACCTTC
TRBJ2-3 NA 13 TRBV4-3 TRBD2 CASSQDLSGGRYF TGCGCCAGCAGCCAAGATCTGAGCGGGGGCCGGTATTTT
TRBJ1-2 NA 13 TRBV6-6 NA CASRETFHYGYTF TGTGCCAGCAGGGAGACGTTCCACTATGGCTACACCTTC
TRBJ2-2 NA 15 TRBV4-1 TRBD1 CASSPDRVISGELFF TGCGCCAGCAGCCCGGACAGGGTGATCTCCGGGGAGCTGTTTTTT
TRBJ1-2 NA 13 TRBV7-2 TRBD1 CASSPGTVYGYTF TGTGCCAGCAGCCCAGGGACAGTATATGGCTACACCTTC
TRBJ2-4 once 14 TRBV28 NA CASSVGIAKNIQYF TGTGCCAGCAGTGTCGGGATAGCCAAAAACATTCAGTACTTC
TRBJ2-1 NA 17 TRBV4-3 TRBD2 CASSLSSSGGPYNEQFF TGCGCCAGCAGCCTATCCTCTAGCGGGGGGCCATACAATGAGCAGTTCTTC
TRBJ1-2 NA 17 TRBV5-4 NA CASSSLEVGGSGYGYTF TGTGCCAGCAGCTCGCTCGAAGTGGGGGGGTCTGGCTATGGCTACACCTTC
TRBJ2-7 NA 14 TRBV25-1 NA CASSERNRAREQYF TGTGCCAGCAGTGAAAGGAACAGGGCGAGGGAGCAGTACTTC
TRBJ1-4 NA 15 TRBV28 TRBD1 CACMEGQATNEKLFF TGTGCCTGTATGGAAGGACAGGCAACTAATGAAAAACTGTTTTTT
TRBJ2-2 NA 12 TRBV19 NA CASKSVTGELFF TGTGCCAGTAAGTCAGTAACCGGGGAGCTGTTTTTT
TRBJ2-1 NA 13 TRBV15 TRBD1 CATSRDRARGPFF TGTGCCACCAGCAGAGATCGGGCCAGGGGGCCGTTCTTC
TRBJ2-3 few 13 TRBV29-1 TRBD2 CSVESGAGDTQYF TGCAGCGTAGAGAGCGGGGCGGGAGATACGCAGTATTTT
TRBJ2-7 NA 14 TRBV11-3 NA CASSLTSSSYEQYF TGTGCCAGCAGCTTAACGAGTAGCTCCTACGAGCAGTACTTC
TRBJ1-3 NA 11 TRBV2 NA CASTVGNTIYF TGTGCCAGCACCGTCGGGAACACCATATATTTT
TRBJ2-2 NA 15 TRBV4-2 NA CASSQERVETGELFF TGTGCCAGCAGCCAAGAGAGGGTGGAAACCGGGGAGCTGTTTTTT
TRBJ2-7 NA 14 TRBV16 TRBD1 CASSLDRGRLEQYF TGTGCCAGCAGCCTCGACAGGGGGCGCCTCGAGCAGTACTTC
TRBJ1-5 NA 15 TRBV11-2 NA CASSLGRGYNQPQHF TGTGCCAGCAGCTTAGGAAGAGGTTACAATCAGCCCCAGCATTTT
TRBJ2-1 NA 15 TRBV15 NA CATSRDARGRGEQFF TGTGCCACCAGCAGAGATGCGAGGGGCAGGGGTGAGCAGTTCTTC
TRBJ2-7 NA 16 TRBV11-2 TRBD1 CASSSLGQGPLLEQYF TGTGCCAGCAGCAGTCTAGGACAGGGGCCCCTCCTCGAGCAGTACTTC
TRBJ2-7 NA 15 TRBV5-1 TRBD2 CASSLMTSGGAQQYF TGCGCCAGCAGCCTCATGACTAGCGGGGGGGCCCAGCAGTACTTC
TRBJ2-2 NA 17 TRBV6-1 NA CASRGGRGSANTGELFF TGTGCCAGCCGTGGGGGCCGGGGGAGCGCGAACACCGGGGAGCTGTTTTTT
TRBJ2-6 NA 13 TRBV6-1 NA CASRMTEANVLTF TGTGCCAGCAGGATGACAGAGGCCAACGTCCTGACTTTC
TRBJ1-6 NA 13 TRBV28 NA CASRGLRNSPLHF TGTGCCAGTCGCGGGTTGAGGAATTCACCCCTCCACTTT
TRBJ1-2 NA 13 TRBV28 NA CASSLQGNYGYTF TGTGCCAGCAGTCTACAGGGAAACTATGGCTACACCTTC
TRBJ2-3 NA 14 TRBV10-1 TRBD2 CASSRTSATDTQYF TGCGCCAGCAGTAGGACTAGCGCAACTGATACGCAGTATTTT
TRBJ1-1 NA 14 TRBV7-2 TRBD1 CASSTNRGRTEAFF TGTGCCAGCAGCACAAACAGGGGTCGAACTGAAGCTTTCTTT
TRBJ1-1 NA 15 TRBV15 NA CATSRVRTVNTEAFF TGTGCCACCAGCAGAGTCAGGACAGTGAACACTGAAGCTTTCTTT
TRBJ2-3 NA 15 TRBV6-1 TRBD1 CASSHDRVSTDTQYF TGTGCCAGCAGCCACGACAGGGTTAGCACAGATACGCAGTATTTT
TRBJ1-5 NA 15 TRBV30 NA CAWNERGGGAQPQHF TGTGCCTGGAATGAGCGGGGGGGCGGAGCTCAGCCTCAGCATTTT
TRBJ2-3 NA 13 TRBV5-6 TRBD2 CASRGLGAPAQYF TGTGCCAGCAGGGGACTAGGGGCGCCAGCGCAGTATTTT
TRBJ2-7 NA 13 TRBV29-1 NA CSVGLKGDYEQYF TGCAGCGTTGGGTTGAAGGGGGACTACGAGCAGTACTTC
TRBJ2-7 NA 16 TRBV6-1 TRBD1 CASSESSGQGSYEQYF TGTGCCAGCAGTGAATCCTCGGGACAGGGGTCCTACGAGCAGTACTTC
TRBJ1-1 NA 14 TRBV5-1 NA CASRDSDRDTEAFF TGCGCCAGCCGAGACAGCGATAGGGACACTGAAGCTTTCTTT
TRBJ2-3 NA 16 TRBV4-3 NA CASSQEPPPRQDTQYF TGCGCCAGCAGCCAAGAGCCACCCCCGCGGCAAGATACGCAGTATTTT
TRBJ2-7 NA 15 TRBV6-5 NA CASMKQGGRSYEQYF TGTGCCAGTATGAAACAGGGAGGGCGATCCTACGAGCAGTACTTC
TRBJ2-5 NA 14 TRBV7-8 TRBD1 CASSPGQGRETQYF TGTGCCAGCAGCCCCGGACAGGGGAGAGAGACCCAGTACTTC
TRBJ1-6 NA 15 TRBV18 TRBD1 CASSLDRGGDSPLHF TGTGCCAGCTCACTTGACAGGGGAGGAGACTCACCCCTCCACTTT